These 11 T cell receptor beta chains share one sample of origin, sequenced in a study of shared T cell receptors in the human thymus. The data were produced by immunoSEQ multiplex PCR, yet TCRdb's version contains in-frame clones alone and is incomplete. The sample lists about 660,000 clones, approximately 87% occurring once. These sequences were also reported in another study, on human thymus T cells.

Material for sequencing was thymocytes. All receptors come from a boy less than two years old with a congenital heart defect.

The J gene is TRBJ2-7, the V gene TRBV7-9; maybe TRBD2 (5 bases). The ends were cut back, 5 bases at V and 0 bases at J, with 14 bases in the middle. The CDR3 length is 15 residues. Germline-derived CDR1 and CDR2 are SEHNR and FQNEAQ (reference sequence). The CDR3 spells CASSPTVEDSYEQYF. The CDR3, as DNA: TGTGCCAGCAGCCCGACGGTGGAGGACTCCTACGAGCAGTACTTC.

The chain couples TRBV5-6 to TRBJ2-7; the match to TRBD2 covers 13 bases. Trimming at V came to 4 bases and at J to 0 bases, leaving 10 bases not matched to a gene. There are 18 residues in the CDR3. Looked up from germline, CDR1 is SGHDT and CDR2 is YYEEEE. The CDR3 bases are TGTGCCAGCAGCCTCGGACTAGCGGGAGCTCCAGGCTCCTACGAGCAGTACTTC. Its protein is CASSLGLAGAPGSYEQYF.

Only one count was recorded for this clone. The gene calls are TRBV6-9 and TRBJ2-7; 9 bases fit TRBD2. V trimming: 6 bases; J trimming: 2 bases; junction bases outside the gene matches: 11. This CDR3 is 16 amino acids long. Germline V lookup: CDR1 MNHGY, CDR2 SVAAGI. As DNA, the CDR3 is TGTGCCAGCAGCTACGGGACTAGCTGGGGGCCCTACGAGCAGTACTTC. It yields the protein CASSYGTSWGPYEQYF.

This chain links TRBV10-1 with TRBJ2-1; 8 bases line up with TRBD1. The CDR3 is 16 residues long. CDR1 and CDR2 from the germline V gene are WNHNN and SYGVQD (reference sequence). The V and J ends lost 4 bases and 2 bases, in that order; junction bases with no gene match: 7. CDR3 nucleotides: TGCGCCAGCAGTGGGGGAGAGACAGGGGCCTACAATGAGCAGTTCTTC. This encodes CASSGGETGAYNEQFF.

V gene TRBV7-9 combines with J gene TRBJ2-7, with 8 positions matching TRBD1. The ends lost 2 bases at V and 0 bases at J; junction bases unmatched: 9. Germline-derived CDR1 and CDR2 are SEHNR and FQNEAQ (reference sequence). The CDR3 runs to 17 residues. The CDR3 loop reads CASSLPDRGGGSYEQYF. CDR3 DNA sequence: TGTGCCAGCAGCTTACCTGACAGGGGAGGAGGCTCCTACGAGCAGTACTTC.

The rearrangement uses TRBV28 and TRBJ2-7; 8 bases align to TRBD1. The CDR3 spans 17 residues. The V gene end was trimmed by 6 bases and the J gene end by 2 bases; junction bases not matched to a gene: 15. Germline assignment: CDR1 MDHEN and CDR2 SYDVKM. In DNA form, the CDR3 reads TGTGCCAGCAGCCCTAAGGGGGCAAGGACAGGGCCCTACGAGCAGTACTTC. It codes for CASSPKGARTGPYEQYF.

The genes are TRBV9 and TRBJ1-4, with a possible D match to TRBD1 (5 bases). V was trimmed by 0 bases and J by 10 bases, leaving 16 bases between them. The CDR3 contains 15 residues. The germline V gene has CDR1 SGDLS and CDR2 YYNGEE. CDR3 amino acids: CASSVGGRRRGKLFF. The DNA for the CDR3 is TGTGCCAGCAGCGTAGGGGGACGCAGGCGGGGAAAACTGTTTTTT.

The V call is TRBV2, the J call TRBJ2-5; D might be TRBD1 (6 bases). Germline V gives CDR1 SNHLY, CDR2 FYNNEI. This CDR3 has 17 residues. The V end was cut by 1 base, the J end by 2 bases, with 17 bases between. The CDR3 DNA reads TGTGCCAGCAGTGAAGGGACAGCCCTGGGGGCACAAGAGACCCAGTACTTC. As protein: CASSEGTALGAQETQYF.

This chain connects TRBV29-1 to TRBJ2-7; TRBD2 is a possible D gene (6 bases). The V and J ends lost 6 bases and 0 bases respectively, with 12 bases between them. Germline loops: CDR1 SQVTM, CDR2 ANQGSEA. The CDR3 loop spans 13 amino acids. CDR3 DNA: TGCAGCGTGCGGGACCTGAGCTCCTACGAGCAGTACTTC. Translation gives CSVRDLSSYEQYF.

CDR3 sequence (DNA): TGTGCCAGTAGTCGACCCGGACAGGGTAACACTGAAGCTTTCTTT. As protein: CASSRPGQGNTEAFF. The rearrangement links TRBV19 to TRBJ1-1; 8 nucleotides match TRBD1. Germline assignment: CDR1 LNHDA and CDR2 SQIVND (reference sequence). Germline trimming cut 5 bases from V and 2 bases from J; bases unmatched to any gene: 7. This CDR3 is 15 amino acids long.

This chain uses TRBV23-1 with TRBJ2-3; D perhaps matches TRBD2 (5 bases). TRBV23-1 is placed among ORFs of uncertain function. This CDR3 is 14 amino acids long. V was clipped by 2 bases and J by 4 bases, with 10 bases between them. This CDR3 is CASSQGLPPDTQYF. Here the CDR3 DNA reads TGCGCCAGCAGTCAAGGACTTCCCCCAGATACGCAGTATTTT.